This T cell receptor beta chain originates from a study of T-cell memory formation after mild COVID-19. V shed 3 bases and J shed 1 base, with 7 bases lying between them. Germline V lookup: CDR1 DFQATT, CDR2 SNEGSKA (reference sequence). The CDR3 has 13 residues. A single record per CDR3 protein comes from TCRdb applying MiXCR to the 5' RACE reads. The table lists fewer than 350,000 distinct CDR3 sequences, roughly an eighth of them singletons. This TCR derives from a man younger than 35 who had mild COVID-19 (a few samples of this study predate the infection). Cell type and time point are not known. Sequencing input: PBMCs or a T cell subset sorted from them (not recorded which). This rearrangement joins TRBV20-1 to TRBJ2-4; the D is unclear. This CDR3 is CSARMGAKNIQYF. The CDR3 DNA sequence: TGCAGTGCTAGGATGGGTGCCAAAAACATTCAGTACTTC.